This T cell receptor (beta chain) stems from a study of blood T cell repertoires in COVID-19. TCRdb's table, derived via immunoSEQ multiplex PCR, lists solely in-frame clones and lacks some. Among about 230,000 clones listed, 65% to 90% were seen once. V was pared by 2 bases and J by 2 bases, with 2 bases of the junction left unmatched. The CDR3 runs 15 residues. CDR1 and CDR2 from the germline V gene are MGHDK and SYGVNS. This chain uses TRBV25-1 with TRBJ2-7; 11 bases match TRBD2. The sample was peripheral blood. The TCR was taken from a man aged 45-65 years with COVID-19, enrolled during active disease. In DNA, the CDR3 is TGTGCCAGCAGTGAACTAGCGGGGGGAACCTACGAGCAGTACTTC. This sequence encodes CASSELAGGTYEQYF.